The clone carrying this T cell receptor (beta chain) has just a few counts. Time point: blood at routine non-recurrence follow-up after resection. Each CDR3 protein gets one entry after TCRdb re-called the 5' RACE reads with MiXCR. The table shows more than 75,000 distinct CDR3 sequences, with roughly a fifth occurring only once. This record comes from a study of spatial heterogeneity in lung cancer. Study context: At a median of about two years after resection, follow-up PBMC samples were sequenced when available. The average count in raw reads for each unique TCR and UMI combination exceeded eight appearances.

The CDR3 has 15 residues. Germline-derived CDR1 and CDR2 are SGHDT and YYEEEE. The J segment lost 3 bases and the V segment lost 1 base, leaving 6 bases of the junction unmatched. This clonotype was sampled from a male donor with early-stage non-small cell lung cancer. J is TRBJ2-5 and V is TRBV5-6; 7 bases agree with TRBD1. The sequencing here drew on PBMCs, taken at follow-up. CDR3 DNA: TGTGCCAGCAGCTTGAGGGGACAGCAAAAAGAGACCCAGTACTTC. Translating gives CASSLRGQQKETQYF. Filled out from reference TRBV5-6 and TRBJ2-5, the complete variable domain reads DAGVTQSPTHLIKTRGQQVTLRCSPKSGHDTVSWYQQALGQGPQFIFQYYEEEERQRGNFPDRFSGHQFPNYSSELNVNALLLGDSALYLCASSLRGQQKETQYFGPGTRLLVL.